This T cell receptor (beta chain) emerged from a study of blood T cells in healthy people across ages. General observations from the study: Fewer expanded clones and more diversity marked long-lived versus aged donors.

Comments on this clonotype: The target antigen is unknown. A junction boundary mismatches the germline segment, possibly from a read error.

A sample-barcoded 5' primer and a J-beta primer mix were used in a second PCR of roughly 6 to 11 cycles. Each cDNA molecule was tagged by a template-switch adaptor with 12 random nucleotides. TCRdb itself ran the 5' RACE reads through MiXCR, one entry per CDR3 protein. Here the sample spans some 1,800,000 distinct CDR3 sequences, 39% being singletons. Those donating, healthy Caucasian individuals from Russia, were aged about 6 to 100. Germline V lookup: CDR1 SGHTA, CDR2 FQGTGA. This CDR3 has 16 amino acids. V and J are TRBV7-3 and TRBJ2-4, with 11 bases that match TRBD2. The J call may be wrong; the DNA end is better matched by TRBJ2-7. This TCR came from a human donor in good health. Sequenced material: blood. The CDR3 loop is CASSLLTSGVSFEQYF. In nucleotides, the CDR3 is TGTGCCAGCAGCTTACTGACTAGCGGGGTATCCTTCGAGCAGTACTTC.